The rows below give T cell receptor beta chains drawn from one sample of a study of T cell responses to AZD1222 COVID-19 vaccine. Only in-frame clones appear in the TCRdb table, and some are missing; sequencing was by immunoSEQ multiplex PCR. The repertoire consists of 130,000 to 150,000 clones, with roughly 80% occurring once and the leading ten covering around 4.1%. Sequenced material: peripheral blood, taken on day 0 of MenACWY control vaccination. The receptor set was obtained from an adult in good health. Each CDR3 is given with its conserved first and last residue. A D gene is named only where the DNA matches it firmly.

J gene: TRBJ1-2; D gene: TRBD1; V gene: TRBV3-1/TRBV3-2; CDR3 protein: CASSPTTGGYGYTF
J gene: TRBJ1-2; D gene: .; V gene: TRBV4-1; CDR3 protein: CASSQVVGGFNYGYTF
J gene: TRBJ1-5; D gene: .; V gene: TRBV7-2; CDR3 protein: CASSLYGGTSNQPQHF
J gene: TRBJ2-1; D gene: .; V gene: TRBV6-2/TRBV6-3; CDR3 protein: CASSYPRRGRSTIPSYNEQFF
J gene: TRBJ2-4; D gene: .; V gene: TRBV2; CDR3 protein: CASRSLPDIKNIQYF
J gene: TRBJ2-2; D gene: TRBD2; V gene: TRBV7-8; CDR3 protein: CASSFQTSGVRTGELFF
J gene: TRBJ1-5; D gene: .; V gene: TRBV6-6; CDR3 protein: CASSYSGSPNQPQHF
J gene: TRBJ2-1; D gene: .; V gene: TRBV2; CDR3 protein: CAILRDQERNNEQFF
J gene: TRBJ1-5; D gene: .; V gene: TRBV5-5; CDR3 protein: CASSLGGQGNQPQHF
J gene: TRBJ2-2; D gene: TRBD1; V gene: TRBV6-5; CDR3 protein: CASKDRGRGGELFF
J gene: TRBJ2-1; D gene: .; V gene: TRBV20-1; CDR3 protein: CSVKGEQFF
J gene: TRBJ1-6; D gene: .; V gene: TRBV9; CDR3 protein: CASSVGGVISPLHF
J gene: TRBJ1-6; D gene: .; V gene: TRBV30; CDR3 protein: CAWSNLGNHDSPLHF
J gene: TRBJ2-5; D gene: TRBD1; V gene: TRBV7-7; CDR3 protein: CASSLAGQGGETQYF
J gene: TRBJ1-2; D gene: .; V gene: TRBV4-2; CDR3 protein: CASSRTQGNYGYTF
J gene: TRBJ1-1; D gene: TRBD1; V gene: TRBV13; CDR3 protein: CASSLQGVEAFF
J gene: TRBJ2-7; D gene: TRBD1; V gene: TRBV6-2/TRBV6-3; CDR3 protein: CASSTPLGQGTRGFYEQYF
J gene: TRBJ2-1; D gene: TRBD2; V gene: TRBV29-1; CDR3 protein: CSGKAGLAGGEQFF
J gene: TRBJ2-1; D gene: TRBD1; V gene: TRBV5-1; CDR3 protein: CASEEGQGAYEQFF
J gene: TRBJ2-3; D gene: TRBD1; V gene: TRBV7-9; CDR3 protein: CASSPSEGAGDTQYF
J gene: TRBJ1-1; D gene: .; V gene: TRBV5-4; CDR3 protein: CASSSQRNTEAFF
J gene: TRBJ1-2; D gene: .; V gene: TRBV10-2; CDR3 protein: CASRSGQSLGNGYTF
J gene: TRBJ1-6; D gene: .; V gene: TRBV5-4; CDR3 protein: CASSPHYDRPFSPLHF
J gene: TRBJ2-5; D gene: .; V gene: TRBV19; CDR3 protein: CASRQMGGNLETQYF
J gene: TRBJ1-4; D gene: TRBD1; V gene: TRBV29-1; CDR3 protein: CSVRTGREKLFF
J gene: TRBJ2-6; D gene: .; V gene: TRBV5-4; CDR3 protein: CASSPPGGSRGANVLTF
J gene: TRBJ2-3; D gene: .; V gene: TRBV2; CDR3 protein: CASTLGGSTDTQYF
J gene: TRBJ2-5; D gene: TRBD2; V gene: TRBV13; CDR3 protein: CASSELAGGKETQYF
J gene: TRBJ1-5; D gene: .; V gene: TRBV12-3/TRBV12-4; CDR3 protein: CASSLDDGQPQHF
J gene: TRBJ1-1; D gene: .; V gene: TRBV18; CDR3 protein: CASFGITGTEAFF
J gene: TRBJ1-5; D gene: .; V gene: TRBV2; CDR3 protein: CASSSEGVRNQPQHF
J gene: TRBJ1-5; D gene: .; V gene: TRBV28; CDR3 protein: CASSLWSGNQPQHF
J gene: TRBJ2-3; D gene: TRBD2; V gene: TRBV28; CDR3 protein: CASIPTPLSGGAIDTQYF
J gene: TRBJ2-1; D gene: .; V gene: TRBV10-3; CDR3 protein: CAISEGGNEQFF
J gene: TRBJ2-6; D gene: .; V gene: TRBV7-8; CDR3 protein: CASSPTTVTGANVLTF
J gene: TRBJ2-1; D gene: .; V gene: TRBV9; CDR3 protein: CASSVVGDSSSYNEQFF
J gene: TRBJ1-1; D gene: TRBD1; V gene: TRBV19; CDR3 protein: CASSEQGVVTEAFF